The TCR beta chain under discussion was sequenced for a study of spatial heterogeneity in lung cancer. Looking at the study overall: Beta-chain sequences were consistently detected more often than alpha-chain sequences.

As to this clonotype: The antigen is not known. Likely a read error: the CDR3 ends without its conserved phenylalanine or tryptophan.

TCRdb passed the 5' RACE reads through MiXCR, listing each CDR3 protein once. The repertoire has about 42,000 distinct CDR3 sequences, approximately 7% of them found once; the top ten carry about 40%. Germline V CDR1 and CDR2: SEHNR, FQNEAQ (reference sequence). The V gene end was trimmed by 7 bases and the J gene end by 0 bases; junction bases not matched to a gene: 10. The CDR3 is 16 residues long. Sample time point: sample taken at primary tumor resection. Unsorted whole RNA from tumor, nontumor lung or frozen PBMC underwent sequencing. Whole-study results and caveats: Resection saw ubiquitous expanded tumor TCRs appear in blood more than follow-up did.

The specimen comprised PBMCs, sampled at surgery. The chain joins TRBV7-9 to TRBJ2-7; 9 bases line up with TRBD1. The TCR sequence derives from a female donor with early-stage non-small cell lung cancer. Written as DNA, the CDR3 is TGTGCCAGCATCTCACAGGGGGCTAGGAGCTCCTACGAGCAGTACTCC. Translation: CASISQGARSSYEQYS.